This T cell receptor beta chain was recorded in a study of vaccination and CD4 T cells after COVID-19. Whole-study context: Across the group, participants received two doses of either BNT162b2 or mRNA-1273 vaccine.

Notes on this clonotype: Its target is unknown.

From germline, CDR1 is LNHDA and CDR2 SQIVND (reference sequence). The CDR3 consists of 14 residues. Deletions cut 8 bases from V and 0 bases from J, with 11 bases between. Notes on the study in general: Median numbers of SARS-CoV-2-reactive clonotypes increased from roughly 21 to 40 (not a significant change).

Treatment given: roughly 11-day PBMC culture with coronavirus spike peptide pools or control peptides (ViraFEST assay). These CD4+ T cells came from an unexposed donor, sampled before the COVID-19 pandemic (2011-2018). CD4+ T cells that had been cultured provided DNA sequenced with the Oncomine TCR Beta short-read assay. TCRdb called the PCR reads again in MiXCR, with one record for every CDR3 protein. This table holds 5,500 to 8,500 distinct CDR3 sequences, 50% found once. This receptor was obtained from a human donor in good health. The sequencing sample was made of CD4+ T cells from blood, cultured in vitro. The rearrangement uses TRBV19 and TRBJ1-5; D ambiguous. CDR3 residues: CASADNYSNQPQHF. CDR3 DNA: TGTGCCAGTGCCGACAATTATAGCAATCAGCCCCAGCATTTT.